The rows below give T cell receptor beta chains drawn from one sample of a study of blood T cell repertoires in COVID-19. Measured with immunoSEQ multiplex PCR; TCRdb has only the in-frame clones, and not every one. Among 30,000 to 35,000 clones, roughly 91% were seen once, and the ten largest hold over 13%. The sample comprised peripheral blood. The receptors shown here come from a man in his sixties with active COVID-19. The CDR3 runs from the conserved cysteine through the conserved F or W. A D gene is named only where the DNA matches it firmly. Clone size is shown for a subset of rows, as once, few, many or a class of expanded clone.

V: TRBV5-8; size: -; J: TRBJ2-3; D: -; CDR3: CASSLFVASGTDTQYF; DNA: TGTGCCAGCAGCTTGTTCGTGGCCTCGGGGACAGATACGCAGTATTTT
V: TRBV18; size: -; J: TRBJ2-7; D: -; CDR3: CASSVTGTSYEQYF; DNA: TGTGCCAGCTCAGTCACAGGCACCTCCTACGAGCAGTACTTC
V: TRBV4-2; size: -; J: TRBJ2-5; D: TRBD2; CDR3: CASSQETSAQETQYF; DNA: TGTGCCAGCAGCCAGGAGACTAGCGCCCAAGAGACCCAGTACTTC
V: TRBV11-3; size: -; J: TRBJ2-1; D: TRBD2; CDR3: CASSLDFASGLRNEQFF; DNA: TGTGCCAGCAGCTTAGATTTCGCTAGCGGACTACGTAATGAGCAGTTCTTC
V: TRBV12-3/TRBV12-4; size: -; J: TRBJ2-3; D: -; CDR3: CASSLSRDTQYF; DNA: TGTGCCAGCAGTCTCTCTAGGGATACGCAGTATTTT
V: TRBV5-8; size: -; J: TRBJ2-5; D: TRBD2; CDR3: CASSLPGGGGETQYF; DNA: TGTGCCAGCAGCTTGCCCGGCGGGGGGGGAGAGACCCAGTACTTC
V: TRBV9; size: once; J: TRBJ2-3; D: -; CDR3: CASSVVLANTDTQYF; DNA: TGTGCCAGCAGCGTAGTACTAGCCAACACAGATACGCAGTATTTT
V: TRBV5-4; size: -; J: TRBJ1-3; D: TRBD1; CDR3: CASSPTGVGNTIYF; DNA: TGTGCCAGCAGCCCGACAGGGGTTGGAAACACCATATATTTT
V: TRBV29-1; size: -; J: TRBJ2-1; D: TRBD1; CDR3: CSAPVDRVNEQFF; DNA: TGCAGCGCCCCGGTGGACAGGGTAAATGAGCAGTTCTTC
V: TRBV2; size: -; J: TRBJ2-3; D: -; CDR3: CASTKGAGTSTDTQYF; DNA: TGTGCCAGCACTAAGGGTGCTGGGACTAGCACAGATACGCAGTATTTT
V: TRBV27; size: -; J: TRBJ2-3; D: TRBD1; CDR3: CASSPKGAEDTQYF; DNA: TGTGCCAGCAGTCCGAAGGGGGCTGAAGATACGCAGTATTTT
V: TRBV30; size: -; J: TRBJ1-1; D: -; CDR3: CAWVREVGNKGNTEAFF; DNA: TGTGCCTGGGTACGAGAGGTAGGTAATAAAGGGAACACTGAAGCTTTCTTT
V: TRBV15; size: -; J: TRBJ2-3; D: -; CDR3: CATSRYESTDTQYF; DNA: TGTGCCACCAGCAGATATGAGAGCACAGATACGCAGTATTTT
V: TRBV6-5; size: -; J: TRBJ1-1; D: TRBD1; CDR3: CASQGATEAFF; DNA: TGTGCCAGCCAGGGGGCTACTGAAGCTTTCTTT